These 24 T cell receptor beta chains share one sample of origin, sequenced in a study of blood T cell repertoires in COVID-19. The table came from immunoSEQ multiplex PCR; TCRdb's copy has only in-frame clones and leaves some out. There are approximately 110,000 clones in the sample; roughly 87% occur only once, and roughly 4% lies in the top ten. Material for sequencing was peripheral blood. The receptor set was obtained from a man aged 50-60 years with acute or convalescent COVID-19.

The chain has TRBV5-1 and TRBJ1-6, with a possible D match to TRBD1 (5 bases). The CDR3 has 16 residues. Germline values: CDR1 SGHRS, CDR2 YFSETQ. V lost 3 bases and J 0 bases, leaving 10 bases between the germline ends. As DNA, the CDR3 is TGCGCCAGCAGCTGGGGGGGAAGCTCCTATAATTCACCCCTCCACTTT. It specifies CASSWGGSSYNSPLHF.

This rearrangement joins TRBV18 to TRBJ2-7; 10 bases line up with TRBD1. Looked up from germline, CDR1 is KGHSH and CDR2 is LQKENI. The CDR3 is 15 residues long. J gave up 2 bases and V 1 base, and 2 bases lay outside the gene matches. The CDR3 DNA reads as TGTGCCAGCTCACCACTCGGACAGGGGGCCTACGAGCAGTACTTC. This sequence encodes CASSPLGQGAYEQYF.

This clone showed up just once. The genes are TRBV7-2 and TRBJ1-1; 8 bases are a match to TRBD1. Germline CDR1 reads SGHTA; CDR2 reads FQGNSA. V lost 3 bases to trimming and J lost 4 bases; unmatched junction nucleotides: 4. The CDR3 totals 14 residues. CDR3 coding DNA: TGTGCCAGCAGCTTTTACAGGGGGGGCACTGAAGCTTTCTTT. Residues: CASSFYRGGTEAFF.

This chain joins TRBV2 and TRBJ1-2; D may be TRBD1 (6 bases). Germline assignment: CDR1 SNHLY and CDR2 FYNNEI. Trimming removed 6 bases from V and 8 bases from J, with 16 bases in between. This CDR3 has 13 residues. This chain's CDR3 is CASSRQDLRGYTF. The DNA for the CDR3 is TGTGCCAGCAGCAGACAGGACCTTCGGGGCTACACCTTC.

With respect to this clone: The same CDR3 also results from other DNA sequences found in this sample. This CDR3 is CASSQDLYEQYF. The CDR3, as DNA: TGTGCCAGCAGCCAAGATCTGTACGAGCAGTACTTC. J is TRBJ2-7 and V is TRBV3-1 (or the pseudogene TRBV3-2); D remains unclear. The germline V and J ends were trimmed by 0 bases and 4 bases, with 4 bases remaining between them. This CDR3 has 12 residues. Germline V gives CDR1 LGHDT, CDR2 YNNKEL (reference sequence).

V and J are TRBV19 and TRBJ1-1; the D is unclear. Trimming took 6 bases from V and 0 from J, leaving 14 bases between them. The CDR3 has 15 amino acids. Germline assignment: CDR1 LNHDA and CDR2 SQIVND (reference sequence). Here the CDR3 reads CASRREEDVNTEAFF. The CDR3 region has the DNA TGTGCCAGTAGGCGGGAAGAGGATGTGAACACTGAAGCTTTCTTT.

V usage is TRBV19 and J usage is TRBJ1-2; D remains unclear. In germline, CDR1 is LNHDA, CDR2 SQIVND (reference sequence). The CDR3 runs 12 residues. Trimming stripped 6 bases from V and 8 bases from J, with 13 bases between. The CDR3 protein is CASSRVIGGYTF. As DNA, the CDR3 is TGTGCCAGTAGCCGGGTAATCGGGGGCTACACCTTC.

The chain combines TRBV18 with TRBJ2-5; the D gene is possibly TRBD2 (7 bases). The CDR3 totals 15 residues. The germline V and J ends were trimmed by 1 base and 5 bases, with 14 bases remaining between them. Germline values: CDR1 KGHSH, CDR2 LQKENI. CDR3 bases: TGTGCCAGCTCACCACTGGAGGGGGGGTTGGAGACCCAGTACTTC. Residues: CASSPLEGGLETQYF.

J is TRBJ1-1 and V is TRBV6-5; the match to TRBD1 covers 8 bases. CDR1 is MNHEY, CDR2 SVGAGI, per germline. This CDR3 is built from 15 residues. V shed 6 bases and J 4 bases; nucleotides not matched to a gene: 10. CDR3 sequence reads: CASRQTLTGATEAFF. The CDR3 DNA sequence: TGTGCCAGCAGGCAGACTCTGACAGGGGCCACTGAAGCTTTCTTT.

This clone appeared a few times. The chain has TRBV5-6 and TRBJ2-7; D not resolved. Germline V CDR1 and CDR2: SGHDT, YYEEEE. The CDR3 length is 13 residues. V was shortened by 0 bases and J by 4 bases, with 8 bases between the two germline ends. The CDR3 DNA follows: TGTGCCAGCAGCTTGGGCAGATCGTACGAGCAGTACTTC. Protein sequence: CASSLGRSYEQYF.

The rearrangement links TRBV5-4 to TRBJ1-3, with D unclear. Germline V gives CDR1 SGHNT, CDR2 YYREEE (reference sequence). Deletions cut 0 bases from V and 0 bases from J, with 4 bases between. CDR3 length: 14 residues. This CDR3 reads CASSLGSSGNTIYF. CDR3 in DNA: TGTGCCAGCAGCTTGGGCAGCTCTGGAAACACCATATATTTT.

The chain links TRBV7-3 to TRBJ2-6; tentatively, D is TRBD1 (5 bases). The CDR3 totals 17 residues. Trimming removed 5 bases from V and 0 bases from J, with 14 bases in between. CDR1 SGHTA and CDR2 FQGTGA come from the germline V gene. The CDR3 sequence: CASSQPGPVSGANVLTF. CDR3 bases: TGTGCCAGCAGCCAACCAGGGCCCGTCTCTGGGGCCAACGTCCTGACTTTC. Variable domain in full (rest from reference TRBV7-3 and TRBJ2-6): GAGVSQTPSNKVTEKGKYVELRCDPISGHTALYWYRQSLGQGPEFLIYFQGTGAADDSGLPNDRFFAVRPEGSVSTLKIQRTERGDSAVYLCASSQPGPVSGANVLTFGAGSRLTVL.

This clone was counted once. V and J are TRBV7-2 and TRBJ2-3, with a weak D call TRBD2 (6 bases). This CDR3 spans 15 amino acids. In germline, CDR1 is SGHTA, CDR2 FQGNSA. Trimming removed 6 bases at V and 0 bases at J, with 13 bases between. Here the CDR3 DNA reads TGTGCCAGCAGTATAGGCGGGACTAGCACAGATACGCAGTATTTT. It encodes CASSIGGTSTDTQYF.

The chain has TRBV7-6 and TRBJ2-5; the match to TRBD2 covers 8 bases. This CDR3 comprises 16 residues. V lost 1 base, J lost 2 bases, and 6 bases stayed unmatched. Per germline, CDR1 SGHVS and CDR2 FNYEAQ. The CDR3, as DNA: TGTGCCAGCAGCTTAGGTTCCAGCGGGAGTCAAGAGACCCAGTACTTC. Translation gives CASSLGSSGSQETQYF.

V is TRBV5-6 and J is TRBJ2-3, with 7 bases aligning to TRBD2. The CDR3 loop spans 17 amino acids. J was trimmed by 1 base and V by 4 bases; bases with no gene match: 12. CDR1 and CDR2 (germline): SGHDT, YYEEEE. This CDR3 reads CASSRRRGREGTDTQYF. The CDR3 DNA sequence: TGTGCCAGCAGCAGGAGGAGGGGCCGGGAGGGCACAGATACGCAGTATTTT.

V usage is TRBV19 and J usage is TRBJ1-1; TRBD1 matches at 8 bases. This CDR3 is built from 15 residues. Germline V CDR1 and CDR2: LNHDA, SQIVND (reference sequence). V was clipped by 3 bases and J by 1 base; unmatched bases: 4. The CDR3 bases are TGTGCCAGTAGTATCCCTCAGGGGGCGAACACTGAAGCTTTCTTT. Translation gives CASSIPQGANTEAFF.

CDR3 sequence: CASSLKGAWTGAFF. Here the CDR3 DNA reads TGTGCCAGCAGTTTAAAAGGAGCTTGGACAGGAGCTTTCTTT. V usage is TRBV28 and J usage is TRBJ1-1; 7 bases fit TRBD1. V lost 2 bases to trimming and J lost 10 bases; unmatched junction nucleotides: 10. The CDR3 consists of 14 residues. Germline V gene lookup returns CDR1 MDHEN and CDR2 SYDVKM.

This chain connects TRBV11-1 to TRBJ2-7; TRBD1 might be the D (6 bases). This CDR3 has 13 amino acids. Germline loops: CDR1 SGHAT, CDR2 FQDESV (reference sequence). Trimming left V 6 bases short and J 5 bases short, with 14 bases between. The CDR3 protein is CASRPMTGDEQYF. The CDR3 DNA reads TGTGCCAGCAGACCCATGACAGGAGACGAGCAGTACTTC.

V is TRBV4-1 and J is TRBJ1-3; no clear D. V lost 1 base and J 0 bases, leaving 4 bases between the germline ends. The CDR3 loop spans 14 amino acids. In germline, CDR1 is MGHRA, CDR2 YSYEKL. The CDR3 DNA is TGCGCCAGCAGCCAAGCAGGCTCTGGAAACACCATATATTTT. Translating gives CASSQAGSGNTIYF.

The chain joins TRBV5-4 to TRBJ2-7; possible D gene TRBD1, 5 bases. V was shortened by 0 bases and J by 3 bases, with 10 bases between the two germline ends. CDR1 and CDR2 (germline): SGHNT, YYREEE (reference sequence). CDR3 length equals 14 residues. The CDR3 region has the DNA TGTGCCAGCAGCTTGGCCCTGACAGTCTACGAGCAGTACTTC. Translation: CASSLALTVYEQYF.

The chain has TRBV6-5 and TRBJ1-1, with D maybe TRBD1 (5 bases). This CDR3 region has 16 residues. Trimming took off 0 bases at V and 0 bases at J, with 11 bases between the two ends. Per the germline V gene, CDR1 is MNHEY and CDR2 is SVGAGI. CDR3 sequence (DNA): TGTGCCAGCAGTTACTCAAGGGGCCCCATGAACACTGAAGCTTTCTTT. This sequence encodes CASSYSRGPMNTEAFF.

The chain joins TRBV18 to TRBJ1-6, with D possibly TRBD1 on 6 matching bases. This CDR3 comprises 15 residues. CDR1 and CDR2 (germline): KGHSH, LQKENI. Trimming cost V 3 bases and J 7 bases, with 13 bases left between them. In DNA, the CDR3 is TGTGCCAGCTCACCCGATACAGGGAGCAATTCACCCCTCCACTTT. The encoded protein is CASSPDTGSNSPLHF.

In nucleotides, the CDR3 is TGCGCCAGCAGCAGGACAGGGGTGAACACTGAAGCTTTCTTT. Encoded protein: CASSRTGVNTEAFF. The rearrangement links TRBV5-1 to TRBJ1-1, with 9 bases lining up with TRBD1. Germline-derived CDR1 and CDR2 are SGHRS and YFSETQ. Unmatched junction bases numbered 1, after V lost 4 bases and J lost 0 bases. The CDR3 contains 14 residues.

This clone was detected a few times. This rearrangement joins TRBV21-1 to TRBJ2-2; whether TRBD1, the table's D call, matches the DNA was not checked. TRBV21-1 is a listed pseudogene. The CDR3 extends over 17 amino acids. CDR3 DNA: TGTGCCAGCACCCTAAGAGGGCAGGGGTATTACACCGGGGAGCTGTTTTTT. Translated, it gives CASTLRGQGYYTGELFF.